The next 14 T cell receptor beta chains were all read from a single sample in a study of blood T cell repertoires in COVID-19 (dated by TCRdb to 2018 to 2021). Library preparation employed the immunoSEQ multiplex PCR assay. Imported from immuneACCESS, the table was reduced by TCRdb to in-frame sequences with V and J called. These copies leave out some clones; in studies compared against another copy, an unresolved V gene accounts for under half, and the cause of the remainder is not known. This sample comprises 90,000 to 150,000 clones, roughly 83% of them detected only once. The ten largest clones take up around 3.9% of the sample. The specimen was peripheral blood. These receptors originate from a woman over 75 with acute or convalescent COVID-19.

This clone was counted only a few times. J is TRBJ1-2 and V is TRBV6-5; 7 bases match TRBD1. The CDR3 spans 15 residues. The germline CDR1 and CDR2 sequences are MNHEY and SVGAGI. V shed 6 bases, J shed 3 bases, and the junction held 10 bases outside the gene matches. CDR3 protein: CASRERGRVDYGYTF. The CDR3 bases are TGTGCCAGCAGGGAGAGGGGGCGAGTCGACTATGGCTACACCTTC.

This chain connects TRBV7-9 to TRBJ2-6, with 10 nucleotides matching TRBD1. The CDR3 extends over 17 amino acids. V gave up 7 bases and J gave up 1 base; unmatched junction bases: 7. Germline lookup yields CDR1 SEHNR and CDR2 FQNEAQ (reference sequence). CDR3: CASTLDRGQSGANVLTF. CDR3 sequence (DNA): TGTGCCAGCACCCTAGACAGGGGGCAGTCTGGGGCCAACGTCCTGACTTTC.

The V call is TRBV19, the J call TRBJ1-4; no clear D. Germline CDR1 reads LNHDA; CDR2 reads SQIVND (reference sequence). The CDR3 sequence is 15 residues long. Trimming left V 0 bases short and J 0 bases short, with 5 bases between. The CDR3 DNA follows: TGTGCCAGTAGTATAGACGGGGCAACTAATGAAAAACTGTTTTTT. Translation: CASSIDGATNEKLFF.

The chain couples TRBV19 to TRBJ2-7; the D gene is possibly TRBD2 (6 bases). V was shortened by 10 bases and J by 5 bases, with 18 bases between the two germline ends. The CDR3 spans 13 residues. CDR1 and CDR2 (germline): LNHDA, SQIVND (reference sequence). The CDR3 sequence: CATSGGARDEQYF. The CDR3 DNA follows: TGTGCCACCTCCGGCGGGGCGCGGGACGAGCAGTACTTC.

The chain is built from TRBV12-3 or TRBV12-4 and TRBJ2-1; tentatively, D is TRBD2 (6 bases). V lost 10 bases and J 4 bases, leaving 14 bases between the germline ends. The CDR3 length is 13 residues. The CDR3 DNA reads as TGTGCCACCGGCGGGACCCCGTACAATGAGCAGTTCTTC. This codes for CATGGTPYNEQFF.

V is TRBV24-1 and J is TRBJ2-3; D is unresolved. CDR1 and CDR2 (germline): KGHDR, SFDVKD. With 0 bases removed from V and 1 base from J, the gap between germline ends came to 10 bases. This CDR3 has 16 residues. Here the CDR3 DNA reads TGTGCCACCAGTGATTTGGGAATAGCAGGCACAGATACGCAGTATTTT. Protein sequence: CATSDLGIAGTDTQYF.

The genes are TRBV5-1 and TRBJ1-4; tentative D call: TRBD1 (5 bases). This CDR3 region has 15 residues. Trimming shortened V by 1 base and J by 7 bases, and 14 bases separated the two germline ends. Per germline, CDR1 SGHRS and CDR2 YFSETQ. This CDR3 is CASSLREGQVEKLFF. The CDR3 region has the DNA TGCGCCAGCAGCTTGAGGGAGGGGCAGGTTGAAAAACTGTTTTTT.

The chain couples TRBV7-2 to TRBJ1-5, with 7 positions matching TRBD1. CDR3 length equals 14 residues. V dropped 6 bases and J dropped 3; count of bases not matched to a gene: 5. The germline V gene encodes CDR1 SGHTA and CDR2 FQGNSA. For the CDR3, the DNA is TGTGCCAGCAGTCGACAGGGCTACAATCAGCCCCAGCATTTT. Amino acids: CASSRQGYNQPQHF.

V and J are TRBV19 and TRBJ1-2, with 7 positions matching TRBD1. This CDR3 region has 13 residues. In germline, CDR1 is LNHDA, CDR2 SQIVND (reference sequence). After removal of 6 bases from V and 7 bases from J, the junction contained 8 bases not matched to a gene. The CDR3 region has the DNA TGTGCCAGTAGAGATAAGGGGGCGCGTGGCTACACCTTC. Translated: CASRDKGARGYTF.

The CDR3 nucleotides are TGTGCCAGCAGCGGCCTGACAGGGGGCACTGAAGCTTTCTTT. Its translation is CASSGLTGGTEAFF. The chain uses TRBV9 and TRBJ1-1; 9 nucleotides match TRBD1. Germline loops: CDR1 SGDLS, CDR2 YYNGEE. This CDR3 is built from 14 residues. V dropped 3 bases and J dropped 4; count of bases not matched to a gene: 4.

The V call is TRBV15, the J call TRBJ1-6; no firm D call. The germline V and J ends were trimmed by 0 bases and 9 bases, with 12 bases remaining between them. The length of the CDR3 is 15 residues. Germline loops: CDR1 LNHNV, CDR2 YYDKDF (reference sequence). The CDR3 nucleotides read TGTGCCACCAGCAGAGATTGGGAGAGCGGTTCACCCCTCCACTTT. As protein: CATSRDWESGSPLHF.

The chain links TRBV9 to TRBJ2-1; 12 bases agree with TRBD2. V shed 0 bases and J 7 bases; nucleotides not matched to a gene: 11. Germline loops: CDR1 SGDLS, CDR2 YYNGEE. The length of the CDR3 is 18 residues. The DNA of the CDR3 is TGTGCCAGCAGCGTAGCGGCTAGCGGGGGGGCCATCGGGAATGAGCAGTTCTTC. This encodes CASSVAASGGAIGNEQFF. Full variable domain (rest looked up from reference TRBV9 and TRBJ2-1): DSGVTQTPKHLITATGQRVTLRCSPRSGDLSVYWYQQSLDQGLQFLIQYYNGEERAKGNILERFSAQQFPDLHSELNLSSLELGDSALYFCASSVAASGGAIGNEQFFGPGTRLTVL.

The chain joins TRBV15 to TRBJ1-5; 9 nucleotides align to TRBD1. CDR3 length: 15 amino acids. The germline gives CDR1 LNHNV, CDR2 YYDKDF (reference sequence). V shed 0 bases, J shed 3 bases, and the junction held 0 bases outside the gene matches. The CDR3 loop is CATSREQGANQPQHF. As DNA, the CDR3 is TGTGCCACCAGCAGAGAACAGGGGGCCAATCAGCCCCAGCATTTT. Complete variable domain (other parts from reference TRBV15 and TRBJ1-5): DAMVIQNPRYQVTQFGKPVTLSCSQTLNHNVMYWYQQKSSQAPKLLFHYYDKDFNNEADTPDNFQSRRPNTSFCFLDIRSPGLGDTAMYLCATSREQGANQPQHFGDGTRLSIL.

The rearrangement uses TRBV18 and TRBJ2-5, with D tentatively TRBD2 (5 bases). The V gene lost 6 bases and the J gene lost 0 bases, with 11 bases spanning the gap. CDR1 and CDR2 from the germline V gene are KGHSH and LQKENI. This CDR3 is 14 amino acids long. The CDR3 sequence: CASSRTGYQETQYF. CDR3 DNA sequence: TGTGCCAGCTCCCGAACGGGGTACCAAGAGACCCAGTACTTC.